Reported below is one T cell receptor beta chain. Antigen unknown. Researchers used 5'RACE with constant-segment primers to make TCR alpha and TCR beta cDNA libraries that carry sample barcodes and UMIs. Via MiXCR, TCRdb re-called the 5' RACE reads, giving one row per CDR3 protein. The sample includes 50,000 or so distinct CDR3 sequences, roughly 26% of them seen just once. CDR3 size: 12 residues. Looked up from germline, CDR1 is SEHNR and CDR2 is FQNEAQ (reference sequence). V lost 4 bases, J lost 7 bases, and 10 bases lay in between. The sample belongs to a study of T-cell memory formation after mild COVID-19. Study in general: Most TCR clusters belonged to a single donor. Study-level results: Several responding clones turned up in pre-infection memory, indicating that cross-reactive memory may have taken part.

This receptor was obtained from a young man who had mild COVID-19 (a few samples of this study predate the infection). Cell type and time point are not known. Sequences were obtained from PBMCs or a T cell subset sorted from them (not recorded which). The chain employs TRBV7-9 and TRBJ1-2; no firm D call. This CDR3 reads CASSSVIPGYTF. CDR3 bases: TGTGCCAGCAGCTCCGTTATTCCTGGCTACACCTTC.